The entry below describes one T cell receptor (beta chain). These data come from a study of somatic mutations in cytotoxic T cells in rheumatoid arthritis. Assay used: immunoSEQ multiplex PCR; TCRdb lists only in-frame clones, some missing. In the table there are 15,000 to 20,000 clones, approximately 75% of which are singletons. With 3 bases clipped from V and 3 bases from J, the junction kept 15 bases outside the gene matches. The CDR3 sequence is 18 residues long. Germline values: CDR1 SGHRS, CDR2 YFSETQ. Source material: CD8+ T cells sorted from blood. The V gene is TRBV5-1, the J gene TRBJ2-3, with 8 nucleotides matching TRBD2. The receptor was derived from an adult with rheumatoid arthritis. CDR3 DNA: TGCGCCAGCAGCTCTCGCTTATCGGGGGGGGGCGAGACAGATACGCAGTATTTT. Residues: CASSSRLSGGGETDTQYF.